The present T cell receptor beta chain was sequenced within a study of monozygotic twins with inflammatory bowel disease. TCRdb reprocessed the 5' RACE reads, with one entry per CDR3 protein and no DNA. The sample totals some 170,000 distinct CDR3 sequences; its top ten clones hold 2.4%. CDR1 is LNHNV, CDR2 YYDKDF, per germline (reference sequence). The CDR3 consists of 16 residues. This chain uses TRBV15 with TRBJ2-3; TCRdb names TRBD1, which stays unverified in the absence of DNA. Sample: blood. The origin of this receptor is a human donor with ulcerative colitis or Crohn's disease, or a healthy co-twin of an affected twin (not recorded which). The chain's CDR3 is CATSSVGQPSTDTQYF.